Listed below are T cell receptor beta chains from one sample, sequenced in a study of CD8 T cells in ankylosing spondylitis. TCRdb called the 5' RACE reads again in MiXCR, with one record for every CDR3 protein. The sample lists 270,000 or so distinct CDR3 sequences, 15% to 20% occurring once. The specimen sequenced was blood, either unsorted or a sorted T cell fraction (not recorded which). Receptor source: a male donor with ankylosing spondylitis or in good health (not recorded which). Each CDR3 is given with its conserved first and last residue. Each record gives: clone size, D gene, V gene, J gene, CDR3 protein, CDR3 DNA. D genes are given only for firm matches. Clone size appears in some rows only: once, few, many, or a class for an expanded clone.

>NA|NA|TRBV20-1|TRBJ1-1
CSAADTLNTEAFF
TGCAGTGCCGCGGACACTTTGAACACTGAAGCTTTCTTT
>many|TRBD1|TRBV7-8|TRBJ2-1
CASSLGQGANEQFF
TGTGCCAGCAGCTTGGGACAGGGGGCAAATGAGCAGTTCTTC
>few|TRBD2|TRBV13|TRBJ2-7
CASSPRTSSYEQYF
TGTGCCAGCAGCCCCCGGACTAGCTCCTACGAGCAGTACTTC
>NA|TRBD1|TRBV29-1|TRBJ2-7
CSVMTGHSYEQYF
TGCAGCGTTATGACAGGGCACTCCTACGAGCAGTACTTC
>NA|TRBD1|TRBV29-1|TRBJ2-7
CSVEGTGPYEQYF
TGCAGCGTTGAAGGGACAGGGCCCTACGAGCAGTACTTC
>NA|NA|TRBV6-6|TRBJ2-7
CSSSYSSSYEQYF
TGTTCCAGCAGTTACTCGAGTAGCTACGAGCAGTACTTC
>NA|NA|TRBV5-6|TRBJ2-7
CASRSGNEQYF
TGTGCCAGCAGATCCGGAAATGAGCAGTACTTC
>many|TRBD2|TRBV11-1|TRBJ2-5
CASSADPASGREETQYF
TGTGCCAGCAGCGCAGACCCCGCTAGCGGGAGGGAAGAGACCCAGTACTTC
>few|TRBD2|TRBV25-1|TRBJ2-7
CASQTSGREYEQYF
TGTGCCAGTCAAACTAGCGGGAGGGAATACGAGCAGTACTTC
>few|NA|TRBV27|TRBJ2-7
CASGGGDSYEQYF
TGTGCCAGCGGGGGTGGTGATTCCTACGAGCAGTACTTC
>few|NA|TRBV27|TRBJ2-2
CASSLNAGELFF
TGTGCCAGCAGTTTGAACGCCGGGGAGCTGTTTTTT